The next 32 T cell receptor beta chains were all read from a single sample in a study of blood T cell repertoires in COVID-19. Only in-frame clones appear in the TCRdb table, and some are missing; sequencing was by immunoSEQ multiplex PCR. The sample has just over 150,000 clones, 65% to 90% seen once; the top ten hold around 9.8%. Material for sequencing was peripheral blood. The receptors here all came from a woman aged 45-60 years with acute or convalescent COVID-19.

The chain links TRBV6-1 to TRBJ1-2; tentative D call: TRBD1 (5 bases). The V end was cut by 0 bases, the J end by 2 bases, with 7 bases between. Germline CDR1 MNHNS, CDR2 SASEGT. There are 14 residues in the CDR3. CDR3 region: CASSEATVNYGYTF. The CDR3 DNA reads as TGTGCCAGCAGTGAAGCGACAGTCAACTATGGCTACACCTTC.

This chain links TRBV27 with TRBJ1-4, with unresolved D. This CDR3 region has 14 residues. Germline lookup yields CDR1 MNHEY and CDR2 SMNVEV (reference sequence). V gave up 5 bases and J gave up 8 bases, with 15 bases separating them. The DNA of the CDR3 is TGTGCCAGCAGTCGCGCAATGAAGGAGGAAAAACTGTTTTTT. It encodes CASSRAMKEEKLFF.

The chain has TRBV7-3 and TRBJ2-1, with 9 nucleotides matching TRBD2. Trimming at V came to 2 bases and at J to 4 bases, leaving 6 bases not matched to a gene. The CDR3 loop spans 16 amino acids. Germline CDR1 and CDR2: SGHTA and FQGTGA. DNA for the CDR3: TGTGCCAGCAGCTTAGCTGGCGGGAGGGCATACAATGAGCAGTTCTTC. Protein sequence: CASSLAGGRAYNEQFF.

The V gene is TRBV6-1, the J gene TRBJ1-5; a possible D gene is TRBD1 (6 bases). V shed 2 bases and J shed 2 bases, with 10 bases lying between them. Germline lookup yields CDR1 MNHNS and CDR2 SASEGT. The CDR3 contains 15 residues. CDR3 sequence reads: CASSERTEGNQPQHF. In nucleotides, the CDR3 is TGTGCCAGCAGTGAAAGGACAGAGGGCAATCAGCCCCAGCATTTT.

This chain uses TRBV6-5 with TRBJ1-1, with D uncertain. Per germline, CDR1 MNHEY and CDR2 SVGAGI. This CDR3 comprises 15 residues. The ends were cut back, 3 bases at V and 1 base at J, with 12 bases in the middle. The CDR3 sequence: CASSYYSPSNTEAFF. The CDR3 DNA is TGTGCCAGCAGTTATTATAGCCCGTCGAACACTGAAGCTTTCTTT.

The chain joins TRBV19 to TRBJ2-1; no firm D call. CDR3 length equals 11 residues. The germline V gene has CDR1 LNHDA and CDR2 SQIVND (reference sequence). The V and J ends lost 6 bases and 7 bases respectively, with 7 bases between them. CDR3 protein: CASRVRNEQFF. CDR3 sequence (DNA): TGTGCCAGTAGGGTGAGGAATGAGCAGTTCTTC. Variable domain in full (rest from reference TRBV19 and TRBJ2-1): DGGITQSPKYLFRKEGQNVTLSCEQNLNHDAMYWYRQDPGQGLRLIYYSQIVNDFQKGDIAEGYSVSREKKESFPLTVTSAQKNPTAFYLCASRVRNEQFFGPGTRLTVL.

The CDR3 is CASSSGHLVSGNTIYF. CDR3 DNA: TGCGCCAGCAGCTCGGGACATCTAGTCTCTGGAAACACCATATATTTT. The chain joins TRBV5-1 to TRBJ1-3, with a weak D call TRBD1 (6 bases). In germline, CDR1 is SGHRS, CDR2 YFSETQ. The V gene lost 3 bases and the J gene lost 0 bases, with 13 bases spanning the gap. The CDR3 extends over 16 amino acids.

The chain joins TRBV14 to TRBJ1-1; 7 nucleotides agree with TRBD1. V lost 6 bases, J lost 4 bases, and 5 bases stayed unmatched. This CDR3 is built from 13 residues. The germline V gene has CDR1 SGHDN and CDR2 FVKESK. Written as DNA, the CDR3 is TGTGCCAGCAGAAGACAGGGTACCACTGAAGCTTTCTTT. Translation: CASRRQGTTEAFF.

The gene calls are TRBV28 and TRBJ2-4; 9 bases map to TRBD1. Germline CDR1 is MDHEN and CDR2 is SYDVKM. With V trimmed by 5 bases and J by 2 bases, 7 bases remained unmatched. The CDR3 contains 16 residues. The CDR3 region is CASSIPGTGTKNIQYF. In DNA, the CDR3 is TGTGCCAGCAGTATTCCCGGGACAGGGACCAAAAACATTCAGTACTTC.

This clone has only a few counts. CDR3 sequence (DNA): TGTGCCAGCAGTTACTCGACCTGGTTCGGGACTAGGGGGTACGAGCAGTACTTC. Protein sequence: CASSYSTWFGTRGYEQYF. The chain employs TRBV6-2 or TRBV6-3 and TRBJ2-7; TRBD2 aligns across 8 bases. CDR3 length: 18 residues. Germline lookup yields CDR1 MNHEY and CDR2 SVGEGT. V trimming: 0 bases; J trimming: 4 bases; junction bases outside the gene matches: 14.

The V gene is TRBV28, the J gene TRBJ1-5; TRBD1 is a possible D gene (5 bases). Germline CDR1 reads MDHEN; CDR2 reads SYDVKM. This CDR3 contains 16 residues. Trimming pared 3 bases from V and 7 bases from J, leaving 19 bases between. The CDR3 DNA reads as TGTGCCAGCAGTTTCCTCCCTTTGCGGGGGAACCAGCCCCAGCATTTT. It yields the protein CASSFLPLRGNQPQHF. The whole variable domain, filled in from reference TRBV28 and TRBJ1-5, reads DVKVTQSSRYLVKRTGEKVFLECVQDMDHENMFWYRQDPGLGLRLIYFSYDVKMKEKGDIPEGYSVSREKKERFSLILESASTNQTSMYLCASSFLPLRGNQPQHFGDGTRLSIL.

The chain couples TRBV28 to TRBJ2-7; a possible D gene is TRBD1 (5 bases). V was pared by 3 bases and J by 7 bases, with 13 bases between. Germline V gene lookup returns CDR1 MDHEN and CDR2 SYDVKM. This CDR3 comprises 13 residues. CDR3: CASSFISKGEQYF. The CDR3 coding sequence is TGTGCCAGCAGTTTTATCAGTAAGGGGGAGCAGTACTTC.

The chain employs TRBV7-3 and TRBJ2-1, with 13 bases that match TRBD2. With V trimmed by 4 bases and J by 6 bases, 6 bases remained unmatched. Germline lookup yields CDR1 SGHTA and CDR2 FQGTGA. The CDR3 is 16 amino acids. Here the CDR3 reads CASSSAGLAGLNEQFF. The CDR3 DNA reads TGTGCCAGCAGCTCCGCGGGACTAGCGGGACTCAATGAGCAGTTCTTC. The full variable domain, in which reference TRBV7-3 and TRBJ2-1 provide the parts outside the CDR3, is GAGVSQTPSNKVTEKGKYVELRCDPISGHTALYWYRQSLGQGPEFLIYFQGTGAADDSGLPNDRFFAVRPEGSVSTLKIQRTERGDSAVYLCASSSAGLAGLNEQFFGPGTRLTVL.

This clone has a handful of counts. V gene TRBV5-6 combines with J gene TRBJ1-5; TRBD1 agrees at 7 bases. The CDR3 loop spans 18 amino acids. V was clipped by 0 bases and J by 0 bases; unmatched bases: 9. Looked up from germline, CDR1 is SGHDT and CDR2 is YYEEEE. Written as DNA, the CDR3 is TGTGCCAGCAGCTTGGGGGGACAGAGGCTTTATAGCAATCAGCCCCAGCATTTT. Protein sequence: CASSLGGQRLYSNQPQHF.

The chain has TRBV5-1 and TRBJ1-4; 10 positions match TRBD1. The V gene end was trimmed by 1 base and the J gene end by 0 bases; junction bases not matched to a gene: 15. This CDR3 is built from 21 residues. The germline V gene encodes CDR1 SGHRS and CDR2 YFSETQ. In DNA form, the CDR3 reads TGCGCCAGCAGCTTGCGTCGGGACAGGGGTCCCACTTTTGCAACTAATGAAAAACTGTTTTTT. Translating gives CASSLRRDRGPTFATNEKLFF.

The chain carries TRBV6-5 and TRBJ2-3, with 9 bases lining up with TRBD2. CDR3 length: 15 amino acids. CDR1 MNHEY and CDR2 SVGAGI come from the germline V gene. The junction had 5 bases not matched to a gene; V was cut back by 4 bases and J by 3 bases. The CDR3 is CASSFPSGVTDTQYF. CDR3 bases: TGTGCCAGCAGTTTCCCTAGCGGGGTGACAGATACGCAGTATTTT.

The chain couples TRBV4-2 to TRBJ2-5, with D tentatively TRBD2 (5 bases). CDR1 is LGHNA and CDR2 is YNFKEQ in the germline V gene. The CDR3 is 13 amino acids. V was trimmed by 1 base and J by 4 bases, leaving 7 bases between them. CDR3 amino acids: CASSQARGETQYF. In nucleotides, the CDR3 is TGTGCCAGCAGCCAAGCCCGGGGAGAGACCCAGTACTTC.

In DNA form, the CDR3 reads TGTGCCTGGACCGTCCGGGACAGGAATAATTCACCCCTCCACTTT. It specifies CAWTVRDRNNSPLHF. The chain links TRBV30 to TRBJ1-6; 8 bases map to TRBD1. CDR3 size: 15 residues. The germline V gene encodes CDR1 GTSNPN and CDR2 SVGIG (reference sequence). Trimming at V came to 4 bases and at J to 5 bases, leaving 7 bases not matched to a gene.

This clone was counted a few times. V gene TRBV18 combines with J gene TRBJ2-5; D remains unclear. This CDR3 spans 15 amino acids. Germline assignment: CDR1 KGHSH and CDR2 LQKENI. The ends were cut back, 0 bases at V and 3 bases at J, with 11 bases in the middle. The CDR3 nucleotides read TGTGCCAGCTCACCACCTCAGTTAGCTAAAGAGACCCAGTACTTC. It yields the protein CASSPPQLAKETQYF.

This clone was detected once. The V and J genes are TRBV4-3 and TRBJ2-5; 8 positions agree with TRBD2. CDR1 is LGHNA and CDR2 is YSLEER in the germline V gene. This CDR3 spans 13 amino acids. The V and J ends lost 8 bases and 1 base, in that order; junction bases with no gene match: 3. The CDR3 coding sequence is TGCGCCAGCGGGCGGGGGGTCCAAGAGACCCAGTACTTC. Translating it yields CASGRGVQETQYF.

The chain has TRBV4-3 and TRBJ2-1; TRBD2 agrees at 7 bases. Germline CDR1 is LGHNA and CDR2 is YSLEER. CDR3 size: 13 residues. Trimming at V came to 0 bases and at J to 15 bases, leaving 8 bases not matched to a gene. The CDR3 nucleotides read TGCGCCAGCAGCCAAGAGTCTAGGGAGGGTATGTTCTTC. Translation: CASSQESREGMFF.

DNA for the CDR3: TGTGCCAGCAGGCTTAGTCCTGGGACTAGCGGGAGAACAGATACGCAGTATTTT. Its protein product is CASRLSPGTSGRTDTQYF. The chain combines TRBV4-2 with TRBJ2-3, with 14 bases identical to TRBD2. The CDR3 runs 18 residues. V shed 6 bases, J shed 3 bases, and the junction held 11 bases outside the gene matches. Germline CDR1 and CDR2: LGHNA and YNFKEQ.

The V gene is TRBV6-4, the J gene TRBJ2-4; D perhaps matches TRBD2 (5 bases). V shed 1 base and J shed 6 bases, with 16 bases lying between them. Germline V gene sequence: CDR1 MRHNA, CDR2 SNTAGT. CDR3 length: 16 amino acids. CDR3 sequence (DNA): TGTGCCAGCAGTGACTTGGGCTGGGGAGTAGGAAACATTCAGTACTTC. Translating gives CASSDLGWGVGNIQYF.

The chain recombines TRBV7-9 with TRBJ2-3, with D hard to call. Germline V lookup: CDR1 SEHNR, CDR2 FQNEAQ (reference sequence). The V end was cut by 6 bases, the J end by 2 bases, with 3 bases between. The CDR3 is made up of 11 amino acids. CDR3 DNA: TGTGCCAGCAGATACACAGATACGCAGTATTTT. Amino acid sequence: CASRYTDTQYF.

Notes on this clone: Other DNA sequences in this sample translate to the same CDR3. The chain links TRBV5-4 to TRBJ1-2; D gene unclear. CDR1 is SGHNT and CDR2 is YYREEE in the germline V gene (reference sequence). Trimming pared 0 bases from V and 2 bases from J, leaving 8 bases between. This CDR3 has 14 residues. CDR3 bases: TGTGCCAGCAGCTTGGGAGATACCAACTATGGCTACACCTTC. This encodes CASSLGDTNYGYTF.

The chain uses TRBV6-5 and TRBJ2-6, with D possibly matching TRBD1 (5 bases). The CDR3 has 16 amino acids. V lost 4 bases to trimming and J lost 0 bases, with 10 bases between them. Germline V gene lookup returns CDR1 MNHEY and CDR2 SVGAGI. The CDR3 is CASSFTGSSGANVLTF. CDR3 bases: TGTGCCAGCAGTTTCACAGGCAGCTCTGGGGCCAACGTCCTGACTTTC.

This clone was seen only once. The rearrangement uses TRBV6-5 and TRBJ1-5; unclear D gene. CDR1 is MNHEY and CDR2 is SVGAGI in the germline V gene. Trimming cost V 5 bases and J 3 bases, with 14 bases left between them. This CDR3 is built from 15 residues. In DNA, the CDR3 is TGTGCCAGCAGTCCCCCGGGGTTCCCCAATCAGCCCCAGCATTTT. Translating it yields CASSPPGFPNQPQHF.

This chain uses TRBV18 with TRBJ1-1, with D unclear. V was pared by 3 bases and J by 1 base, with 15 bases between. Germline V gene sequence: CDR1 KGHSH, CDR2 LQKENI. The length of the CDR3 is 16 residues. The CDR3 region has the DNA TGTGCCAGCTCACCTACTGCAGGATCGTGGAACACTGAAGCTTTCTTT. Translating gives CASSPTAGSWNTEAFF.

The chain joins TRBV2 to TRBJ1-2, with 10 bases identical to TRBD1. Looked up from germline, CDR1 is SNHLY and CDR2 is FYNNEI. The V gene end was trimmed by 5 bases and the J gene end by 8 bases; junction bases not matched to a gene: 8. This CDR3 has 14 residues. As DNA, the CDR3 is TGTGCCAGCAGTCGGACAGGGGGAAGAGAGGGCTACACCTTC. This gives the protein CASSRTGGREGYTF.

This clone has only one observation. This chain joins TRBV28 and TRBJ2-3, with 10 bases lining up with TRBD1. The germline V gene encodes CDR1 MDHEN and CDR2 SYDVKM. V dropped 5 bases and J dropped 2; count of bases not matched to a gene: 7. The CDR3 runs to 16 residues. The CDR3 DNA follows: TGTGCCAGCAGTACCCGACAGGGGGCAATCACAGATACGCAGTATTTT. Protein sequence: CASSTRQGAITDTQYF.

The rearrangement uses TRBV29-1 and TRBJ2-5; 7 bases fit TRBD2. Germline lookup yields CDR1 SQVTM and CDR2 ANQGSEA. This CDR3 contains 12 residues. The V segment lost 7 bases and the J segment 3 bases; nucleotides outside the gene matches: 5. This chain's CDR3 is CSADGGKETQYF. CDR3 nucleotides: TGCAGCGCCGACGGGGGGAAAGAGACCCAGTACTTC.

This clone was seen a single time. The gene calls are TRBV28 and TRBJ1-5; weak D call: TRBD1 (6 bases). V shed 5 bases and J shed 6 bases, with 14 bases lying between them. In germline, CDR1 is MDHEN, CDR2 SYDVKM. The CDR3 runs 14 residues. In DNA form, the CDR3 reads TGTGCCAGCAGTCGCCAGGGACAACTTCAGCCCCAGCATTTT. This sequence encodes CASSRQGQLQPQHF.